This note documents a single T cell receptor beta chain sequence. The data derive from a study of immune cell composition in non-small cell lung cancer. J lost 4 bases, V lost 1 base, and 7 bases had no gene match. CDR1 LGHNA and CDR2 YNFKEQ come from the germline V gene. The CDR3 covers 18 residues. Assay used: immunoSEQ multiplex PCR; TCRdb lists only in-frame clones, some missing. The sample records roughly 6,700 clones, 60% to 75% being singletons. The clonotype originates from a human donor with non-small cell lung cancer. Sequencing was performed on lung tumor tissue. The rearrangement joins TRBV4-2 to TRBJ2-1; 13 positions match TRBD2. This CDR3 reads CASSQGDGLAGVYNEQFF. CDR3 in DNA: TGTGCCAGCAGCCAAGGTGATGGACTAGCGGGGGTTTACAATGAGCAGTTCTTC.